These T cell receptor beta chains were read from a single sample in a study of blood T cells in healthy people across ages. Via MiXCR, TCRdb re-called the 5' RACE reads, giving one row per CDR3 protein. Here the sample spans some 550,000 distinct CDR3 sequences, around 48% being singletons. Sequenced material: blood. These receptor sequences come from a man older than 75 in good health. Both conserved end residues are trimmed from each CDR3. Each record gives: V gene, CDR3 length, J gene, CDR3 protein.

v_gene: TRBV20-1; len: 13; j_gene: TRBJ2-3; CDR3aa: SARQGRFSTDTQY
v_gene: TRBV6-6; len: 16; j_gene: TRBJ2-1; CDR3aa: ASSYAGLAGGLDNEQF
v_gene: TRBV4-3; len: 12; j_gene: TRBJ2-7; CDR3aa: ASSQVEGTDEQY
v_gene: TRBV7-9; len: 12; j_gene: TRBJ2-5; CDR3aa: ARSSTGSFETQY
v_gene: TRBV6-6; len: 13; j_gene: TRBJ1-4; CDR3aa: ASSYSDRLVEKLF
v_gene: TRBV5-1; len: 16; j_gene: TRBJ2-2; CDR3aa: ASSFLTSQWGDTGELF
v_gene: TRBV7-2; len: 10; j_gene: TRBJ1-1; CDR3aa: ASSYRPTEAF
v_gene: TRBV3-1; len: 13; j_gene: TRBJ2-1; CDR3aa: ASSQRQGGADEQF
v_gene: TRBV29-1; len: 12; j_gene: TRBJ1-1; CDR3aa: SVPRGLMNTEAF
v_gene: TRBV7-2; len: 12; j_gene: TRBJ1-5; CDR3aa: ASSPQGSGQPQH